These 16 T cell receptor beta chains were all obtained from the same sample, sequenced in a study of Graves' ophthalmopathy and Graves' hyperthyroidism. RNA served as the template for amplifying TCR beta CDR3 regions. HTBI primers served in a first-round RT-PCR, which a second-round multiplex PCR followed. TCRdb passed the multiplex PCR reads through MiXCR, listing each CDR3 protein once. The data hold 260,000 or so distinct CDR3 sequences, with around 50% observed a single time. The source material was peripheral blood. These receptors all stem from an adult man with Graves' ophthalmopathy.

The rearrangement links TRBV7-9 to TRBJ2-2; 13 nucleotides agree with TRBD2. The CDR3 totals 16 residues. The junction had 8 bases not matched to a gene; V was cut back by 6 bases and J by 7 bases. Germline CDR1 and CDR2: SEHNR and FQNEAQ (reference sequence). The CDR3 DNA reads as TGTGCCAGCAGGCCTACTAGCGGGGGGGCCTTCGGGGAGCTGTTTTTT. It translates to CASRPTSGGAFGELFF.

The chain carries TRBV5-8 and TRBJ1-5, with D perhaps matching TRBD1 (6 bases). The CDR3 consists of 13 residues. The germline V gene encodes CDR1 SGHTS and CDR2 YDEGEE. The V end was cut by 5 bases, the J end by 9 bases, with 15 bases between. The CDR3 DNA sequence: TGTGCCAGCAGTCAGGACAGCATCGGGCCCCAGCATTTT. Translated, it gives CASSQDSIGPQHF. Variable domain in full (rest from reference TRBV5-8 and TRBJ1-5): EAGVTQSPTHLIKTRGQQATLRCSPISGHTSVYWYQQALGLGLQFLLWYDEGEERNRGNFPPRFSGRQFPNYSSELNVNALELEDSALYLCASSQDSIGPQHFGDGTRLSIL.

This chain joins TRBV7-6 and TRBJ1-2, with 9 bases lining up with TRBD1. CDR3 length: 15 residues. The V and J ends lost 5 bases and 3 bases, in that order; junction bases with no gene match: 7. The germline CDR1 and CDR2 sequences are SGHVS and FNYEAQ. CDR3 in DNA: TGTGCCAGCAGCCCACGGGACAGGGTTGACTATGGCTACACCTTC. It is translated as CASSPRDRVDYGYTF.

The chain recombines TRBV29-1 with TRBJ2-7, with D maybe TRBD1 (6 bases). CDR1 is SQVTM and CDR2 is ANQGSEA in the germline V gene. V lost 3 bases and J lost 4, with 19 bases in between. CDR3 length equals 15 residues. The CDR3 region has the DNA TGCAGCGTTGACGAGACAGGCTCCATAGGGTACGAGCAGTACTTC. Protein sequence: CSVDETGSIGYEQYF.

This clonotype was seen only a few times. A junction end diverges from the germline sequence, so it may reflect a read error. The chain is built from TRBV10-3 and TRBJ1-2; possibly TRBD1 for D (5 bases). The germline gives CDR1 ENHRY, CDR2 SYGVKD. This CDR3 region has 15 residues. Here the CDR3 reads CASSYSRGLHYGYTF. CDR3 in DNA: TGTGCCAGCAGTTACTCTAGGGGACTACACTATGGCTACACCTTC.

The chain's CDR3 is CASSARQGDGYEQYF. In DNA, the CDR3 is TGCGCCAGCAGCGCCAGACAGGGGGATGGCTACGAGCAGTACTTC. This sequence joins TRBV4-1 and TRBJ2-7, with 9 bases aligning to TRBD1. V dropped 5 bases and J dropped 3; count of bases not matched to a gene: 8. Germline V gene sequence: CDR1 MGHRA, CDR2 YSYEKL. The CDR3 has 15 residues.

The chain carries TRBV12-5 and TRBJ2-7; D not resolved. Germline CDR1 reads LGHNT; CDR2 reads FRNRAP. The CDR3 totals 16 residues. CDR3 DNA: TGTGCCAGCAGCAAACGACCAACCCCACTGAAATACGAGCAGTACTTC. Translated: CASSKRPTPLKYEQYF.

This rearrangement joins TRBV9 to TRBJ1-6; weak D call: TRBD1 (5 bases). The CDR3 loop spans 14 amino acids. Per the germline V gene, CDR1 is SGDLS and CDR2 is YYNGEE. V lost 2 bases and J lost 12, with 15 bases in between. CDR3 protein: CASSVAQGGLPLHF. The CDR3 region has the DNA TGTGCCAGCAGCGTCGCTCAGGGAGGCTTACCCCTCCACTTT.

As DNA, the CDR3 is TGTGCCAGTAGTATAATTCGCAATAGCAATCAGCCCCAGCATTTT. Translating gives CASSIIRNSNQPQHF. The chain employs TRBV19 and TRBJ1-5, with no clear D. This CDR3 has 15 amino acids. The V gene lost 2 bases and the J gene lost 0 bases, with 8 bases spanning the gap. Per germline, CDR1 LNHDA and CDR2 SQIVND (reference sequence).

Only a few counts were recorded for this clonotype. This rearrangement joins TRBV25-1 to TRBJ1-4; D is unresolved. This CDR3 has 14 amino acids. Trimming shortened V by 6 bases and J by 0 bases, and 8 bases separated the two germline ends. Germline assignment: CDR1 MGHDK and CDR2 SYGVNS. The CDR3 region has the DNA TGTGCCAGCAGGGCTTCTTCAACTAATGAAAAACTGTTTTTT. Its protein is CASRASSTNEKLFF.

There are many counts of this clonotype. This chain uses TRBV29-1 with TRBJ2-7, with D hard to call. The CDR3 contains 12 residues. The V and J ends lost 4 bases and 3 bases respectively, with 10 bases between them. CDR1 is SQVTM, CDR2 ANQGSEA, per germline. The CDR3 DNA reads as TGCAGCGTTGGAATTTGGGGCTACGAGCAGTACTTC. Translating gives CSVGIWGYEQYF.

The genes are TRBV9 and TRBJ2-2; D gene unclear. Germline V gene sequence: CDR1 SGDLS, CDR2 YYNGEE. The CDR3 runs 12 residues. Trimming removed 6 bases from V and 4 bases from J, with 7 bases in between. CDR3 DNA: TGTGCCAGCATCCCACCCACCGGGGAGCTGTTTTTT. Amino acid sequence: CASIPPTGELFF.

The CDR3: CASSPTSGGYRETQYF. CDR3 DNA: TGTGCCAGCAGCCCCACTAGCGGGGGTTATCGAGAGACCCAGTACTTC. This chain uses TRBV9 with TRBJ2-5; 11 nucleotides agree with TRBD2. Trimming at V came to 4 bases and at J to 4 bases, leaving 9 bases not matched to a gene. The CDR3 length is 16 residues. The germline V gene has CDR1 SGDLS and CDR2 YYNGEE.

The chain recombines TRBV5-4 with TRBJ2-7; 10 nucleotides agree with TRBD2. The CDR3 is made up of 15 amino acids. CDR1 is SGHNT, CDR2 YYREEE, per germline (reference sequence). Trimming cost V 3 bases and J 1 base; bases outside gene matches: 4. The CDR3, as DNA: TGTGCCAGCAGCTACTCTAGCGGGAGTTCCTACGAGCAGTACTTC. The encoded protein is CASSYSSGSSYEQYF.

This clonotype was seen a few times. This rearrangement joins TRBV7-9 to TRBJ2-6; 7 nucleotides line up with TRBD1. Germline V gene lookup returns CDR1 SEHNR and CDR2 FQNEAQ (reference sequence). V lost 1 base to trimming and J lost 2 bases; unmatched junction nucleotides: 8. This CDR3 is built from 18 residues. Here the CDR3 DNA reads TGTGCCAGCAGCTTAGTCCGTGGGCAGGGGGCTGGGGCCAACGTCCTGACTTTC. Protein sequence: CASSLVRGQGAGANVLTF.

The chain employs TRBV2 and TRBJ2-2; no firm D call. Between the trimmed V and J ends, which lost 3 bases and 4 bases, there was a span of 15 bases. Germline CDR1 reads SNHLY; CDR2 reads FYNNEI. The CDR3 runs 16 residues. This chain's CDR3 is CASSDNFRPVTGELFF. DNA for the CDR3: TGTGCCAGCAGTGACAACTTTCGACCCGTCACCGGGGAGCTGTTTTTT.